This record concerns one T cell receptor (beta chain) sequence. Its cognate antigen is unknown. Primers included in the PCR were 60 Vbeta and 13 Jbeta primers. Produced via immunoSEQ multiplex PCR; TCRdb's table is partial and in-frame only. The table records 160,000 or so clones, 75% to 90% of them present only once. The data derive from a study of cytomegalovirus exposure and HLA in healthy donors. Study information: Earlier, some 200 million T cells were analyzed, and 95 million to 140 million unique TCR beta sequences were found among them. Study-wide results and caveats: TCR beta sequences reportedly predicted most subjects' HLA-A and HLA-B alleles accurately. As a later analysis showed, several of the most significant clusters appeared to be linked to common viral pathogens. Reported performance of the classifier showed diagnosis of cytomegalovirus status with high specificity and sensitivity.

This clonotype was sampled from a woman under 30 in good health and CMV-seronegative. The specimen sequenced was PBMCs.

CDR3 sequence: CASSLTGGDYGYTF. The CDR3 DNA is TGTGCCAGCAGCTTAACAGGGGGCGACTATGGCTACACCTTC. V usage is TRBV7-2 and J usage is TRBJ1-2; 9 bases line up with TRBD1. The length of the CDR3 is 14 residues. V lost 2 bases to trimming and J lost 3 bases; unmatched junction nucleotides: 1. CDR1 and CDR2 from the germline V gene are SGHTA and FQGNSA.